Presented here are 25 T cell receptor beta chains from one specimen sequenced in a study of shared clonotypes between healthy human individuals. Libraries were prepared by immunoSEQ multiplex PCR; TCRdb keeps only in-frame clonotypes and omits some of them. Among 300,000 to 400,000 clones listed, 74% were seen once. Input material: memory CD4+ T cells sorted from blood. Stated subset: CD45RA-negative fraction. Receptors originate from a young man in good health.

The chain is built from TRBV5-5 and TRBJ2-3; the D is unclear. V lost 6 bases, J lost 5 bases, and 16 bases lay in between. Germline values: CDR1 SGHKS, CDR2 YYEKEE (reference sequence). The CDR3 is made up of 14 amino acids. The CDR3 bases are TGTGCCAGCACCCCCCGACCTTGGTTAGATACGCAGTATTTT. Translating it yields CASTPRPWLDTQYF.

The V call is TRBV27, the J call TRBJ2-7, with D possibly being TRBD2 (6 bases). Germline V gene lookup returns CDR1 MNHEY and CDR2 SMNVEV (reference sequence). This CDR3 is 16 amino acids long. The germline V and J ends were trimmed by 6 bases and 2 bases, with 20 bases remaining between them. CDR3 nucleotide sequence: TGTGCCAGCAGCGCACTGACAACGGGAGCTACCTACGAGCAGTACTTC. It specifies CASSALTTGATYEQYF.

The rearrangement uses TRBV14 and TRBJ1-2; 8 positions agree with TRBD1. Germline CDR1 reads SGHDN; CDR2 reads FVKESK. J lost 7 bases, V lost 2 bases, and 6 bases had no gene match. This CDR3 has 14 amino acids. CDR3 region: CASSQRTGYSGYTF. The CDR3 DNA sequence: TGTGCCAGCAGCCAAAGGACAGGGTACTCTGGCTACACCTTC.

The chain recombines TRBV6-5 with TRBJ2-3; D uncertain. V gave up 6 bases and J gave up 4 bases, with 11 bases separating them. The CDR3 runs to 13 residues. Germline CDR1 reads MNHEY; CDR2 reads SVGAGI. The CDR3 DNA reads TGTGCCAGCAGCCCCGCTGGAGCAGATACGCAGTATTTT. Its translation is CASSPAGADTQYF.

This chain uses TRBV5-6 with TRBJ2-7; 7 bases fit TRBD2. The CDR3 has 17 amino acids. CDR1 is SGHDT, CDR2 YYEEEE, per germline. The trim removed 3 bases at V and 1 base at J, leaving 13 bases unmatched. CDR3 amino acids: CASSSLPGTKWSYEQYF. CDR3 bases: TGTGCCAGCAGCTCGCTTCCCGGGACTAAGTGGTCCTACGAGCAGTACTTC.

The rearrangement uses TRBV6-9 and TRBJ2-5; 15 nucleotides match TRBD2. The V gene's germline CDR1 is MNHGY and CDR2 SVAAGI. With V trimmed by 6 bases and J by 3 bases, 5 bases remained unmatched. The CDR3 runs to 16 residues. This CDR3 is CASSLRTSGREETQYF. The CDR3 nucleotides read TGTGCCAGCAGCCTCCGGACTAGCGGGAGGGAAGAGACCCAGTACTTC.

The rearrangement joins TRBV6-5 to TRBJ2-3; D remains unclear. Germline values: CDR1 MNHEY, CDR2 SVGAGI. Trimming stripped 0 bases from V and 0 bases from J, with 10 bases between. The CDR3 extends over 16 amino acids. The CDR3 nucleotides are TGTGCCAGCAGTTACTCTTTATTACAGAGCACAGATACGCAGTATTTT. Translated, it gives CASSYSLLQSTDTQYF.

This clone was detected a few times. This chain joins TRBV6-6 and TRBJ1-5, with D hard to call. Germline CDR1 and CDR2: MNHNY and SVGAGI (reference sequence). The CDR3 has 15 amino acids. The V end was cut by 7 bases, the J end by 3 bases, with 16 bases between. CDR3 bases: TGTGCCAGCACCGACGTCCTAGGTCCCAATCAGCCCCAGCATTTT. Translated: CASTDVLGPNQPQHF.

The chain joins TRBV27 to TRBJ2-3; D call uncertain. The V end lost 3 bases, the J end lost 0 bases, and 10 bases lay between the germline ends. CDR1 MNHEY and CDR2 SMNVEV come from the germline V gene (reference sequence). This CDR3 has 15 residues. The CDR3 nucleotides read TGTGCCAGCAGTTTTTCCCGGGCCAGCACAGATACGCAGTATTTT. This translates into CASSFSRASTDTQYF.

This clone was counted once. V and J are TRBV6-1 and TRBJ2-5, with D possibly matching TRBD2 (5 bases). V dropped 4 bases and J dropped 2 bases, with 8 bases sitting between them. Germline-derived CDR1 and CDR2 are MNHNS and SASEGT. This CDR3 spans 13 amino acids. This CDR3 reads CASSGTRQETQYF. The CDR3 DNA sequence: TGTGCCAGCAGTGGGACTCGACAAGAGACCCAGTACTTC.

This clone was detected many times. V gene TRBV11-1 combines with J gene TRBJ2-7; the match to TRBD1 covers 8 bases. This CDR3 has 15 residues. Unmatched junction bases numbered 1, after V lost 0 bases and J lost 0 bases. Germline V gene sequence: CDR1 SGHAT, CDR2 FQDESV (reference sequence). CDR3 region: CASSLADRGSYEQYF. The CDR3 bases are TGTGCCAGCAGCTTAGCCGACAGGGGCTCCTACGAGCAGTACTTC.

The J gene is TRBJ1-1, the V gene TRBV10-1; the D is unclear. The germline gives CDR1 WNHNN, CDR2 SYGVQD (reference sequence). This CDR3 spans 12 amino acids. Trimming took off 4 bases at V and 10 bases at J, with 13 bases between the two ends. The CDR3 reads CASSVSGLGAFF. CDR3 in DNA: TGCGCCAGCAGTGTATCGGGTCTCGGAGCTTTCTTT.

The chain is built from TRBV7-2 and TRBJ1-5; tentative D call: TRBD1 (5 bases). Between the trimmed V and J ends, which lost 5 bases and 3 bases, there was a span of 11 bases. CDR3 length: 14 residues. Germline CDR1 is SGHTA and CDR2 is FQGNSA. CDR3 coding DNA: TGTGCCAGCAGCGTCACAGGCTACAATCAGCCCCAGCATTTT. This codes for CASSVTGYNQPQHF.

V gene TRBV19 combines with J gene TRBJ1-1; a possible D gene is TRBD1 (6 bases). Trimming left V 2 bases short and J 0 bases short, with 19 bases between. Germline V lookup: CDR1 LNHDA, CDR2 SQIVND (reference sequence). This CDR3 is 18 amino acids long. The CDR3 protein is CASSISRGGRVMNTEAFF. In DNA form, the CDR3 reads TGTGCCAGTAGTATATCGAGGGGGGGCAGGGTAATGAACACTGAAGCTTTCTTT.

DNA for the CDR3: TGTGCCAGCAGCCCCGGACTAGCGACTATAGATGAGCAGTTCTTC. It encodes CASSPGLATIDEQFF. The chain couples TRBV7-3 to TRBJ2-1; 9 bases line up with TRBD2. The CDR3 has 15 amino acids. V was clipped by 5 bases and J by 8 bases; unmatched bases: 10. The germline gives CDR1 SGHTA, CDR2 FQGTGA. The whole variable domain, filled in from reference TRBV7-3 and TRBJ2-1, reads GAGVSQTPSNKVTEKGKYVELRCDPISGHTALYWYRQSLGQGPEFLIYFQGTGAADDSGLPNDRFFAVRPEGSVSTLKIQRTERGDSAVYLCASSPGLATIDEQFFGPGTRLTVL.

The chain combines TRBV15 with TRBJ2-5; the D is unclear. Germline CDR1 LNHNV, CDR2 YYDKDF (reference sequence). With 5 bases removed from V and 2 bases from J, the gap between germline ends came to 15 bases. CDR3 length: 15 amino acids. CDR3 sequence (DNA): TGTGCCACCAGCCGCTGGTCCCAGACGCAAGAGACCCAGTACTTC. Translating it yields CATSRWSQTQETQYF.

The rearrangement uses TRBV19 and TRBJ2-1; D might be TRBD1 (5 bases). In germline, CDR1 is LNHDA, CDR2 SQIVND (reference sequence). CDR3 size: 16 residues. V gave up 5 bases and J gave up 0 bases, with 14 bases separating them. The CDR3 region has the DNA TGTGCCAGTAGTGGCAGGACACCGAGCTCCTACAATGAGCAGTTCTTC. Translation gives CASSGRTPSSYNEQFF.

The chain is built from TRBV5-8 and TRBJ1-1; D gene uncertain. Germline lookup yields CDR1 SGHTS and CDR2 YDEGEE. Trimming took 1 base from V and 8 from J, leaving 12 bases between them. The CDR3 loop spans 13 amino acids. CDR3 DNA sequence: TGTGCCAGCAGCTTGTTGGTGGCGGGGGAAGCTTTCTTT. Amino acids: CASSLLVAGEAFF. The variable domain in full, completed from reference TRBV5-8 and TRBJ1-1, reads EAGVTQSPTHLIKTRGQQATLRCSPISGHTSVYWYQQALGLGLQFLLWYDEGEERNRGNFPPRFSGRQFPNYSSELNVNALELEDSALYLCASSLLVAGEAFFGQGTRLTVV.

The V gene is TRBV11-2, the J gene TRBJ1-3; maybe TRBD1 (5 bases). This CDR3 has 13 amino acids. CDR1 and CDR2 (germline): SGHAT, FQNNGV. V lost 2 bases, J lost 6 bases, and 8 bases lay in between. The CDR3 nucleotides read TGTGCCAGCAGCTTACTTGGGACAAACACCATATATTTT. Translated, it gives CASSLLGTNTIYF.

The V and J genes are TRBV7-2 and TRBJ1-2; tentatively, D is TRBD1 (6 bases). V dropped 2 bases and J dropped 8 bases, with 12 bases sitting between them. CDR1 and CDR2 (germline): SGHTA, FQGNSA. The CDR3 is 13 residues long. This CDR3 reads CASSLRGQQGYTF. CDR3 nucleotides: TGTGCCAGCAGCTTACGGGGGCAGCAGGGCTACACCTTC.

The chain has TRBV18 and TRBJ2-5; D perhaps matches TRBD2 (6 bases). Germline CDR1 is KGHSH and CDR2 is LQKENI. The CDR3 consists of 13 residues. Between the trimmed V and J ends, which lost 3 bases and 5 bases, there was a span of 10 bases. CDR3 protein: CASSPDRGETQYF. CDR3 sequence (DNA): TGTGCCAGCTCACCCGACCGGGGGGAGACCCAGTACTTC.

This chain links TRBV10-3 with TRBJ1-3; D is unresolved. Looked up from germline, CDR1 is ENHRY and CDR2 is SYGVKD. V lost 0 bases to trimming and J lost 0 bases, with 12 bases between them. The CDR3 has 17 amino acids. CDR3 in amino acids: CAISESSGPVSGNTIYF. The CDR3 region has the DNA TGTGCCATCAGTGAGTCGAGCGGACCGGTCTCTGGAAACACCATATATTTT.

The chain carries TRBV18 and TRBJ2-1; 7 bases map to TRBD1. The length of the CDR3 is 15 residues. The germline V gene encodes CDR1 KGHSH and CDR2 LQKENI. V shed 3 bases and J 4 bases; nucleotides not matched to a gene: 6. CDR3 amino acids: CASSPTMDRYNEQFF. The CDR3 DNA is TGTGCCAGCTCACCCACCATGGACAGGTACAATGAGCAGTTCTTC.

The V and J genes are TRBV6-5 and TRBJ2-7; D not certain. The V gene lost 7 bases and the J gene lost 3 bases, with 19 bases spanning the gap. This CDR3 has 15 residues. Per the germline V gene, CDR1 is MNHEY and CDR2 is SVGAGI. The CDR3 sequence: CASIPRSGVGYEQYF. The CDR3 DNA follows: TGTGCCAGCATTCCAAGGTCCGGTGTGGGCTACGAGCAGTACTTC.

This clone was recorded many times. This chain uses TRBV11-2 with TRBJ2-7; TRBD1 agrees at 8 bases. CDR1 and CDR2 (germline): SGHAT, FQNNGV. This CDR3 has 18 amino acids. V lost 6 bases and J lost 1; bases outside the gene matches: 17. The CDR3 sequence: CASRDRGRRTGSSYEQYF. The CDR3 nucleotides are TGTGCCAGCAGAGATAGAGGGAGAAGGACAGGGTCGTCCTACGAGCAGTACTTC.